A single sample is the source of the 11 T cell receptor beta chains below, sequenced in a study of glioma-infiltrating T cells after dendritic cell vaccination. Profiling relied on immunoSEQ multiplex PCR, and the TCRdb table lists in-frame clones only, not all of them. The table includes about 92,000 clones, approximately 84% detected once. Material: blood, obtained before dendritic cell vaccination. These receptors were obtained from a human donor with glioblastoma.

The chain links TRBV15 to TRBJ2-5; weak D call: TRBD1 (5 bases). V was clipped by 0 bases and J by 5 bases, with 13 bases between them. The germline V gene has CDR1 LNHNV and CDR2 YYDKDF (reference sequence). The CDR3 has 15 amino acids. The CDR3 region is CATSRDLSRVETQYF. As DNA, the CDR3 is TGTGCCACCAGCAGAGATCTAAGCAGGGTGGAGACCCAGTACTTC.

In its sample, this clone was seen a few times. The genes are TRBV6-4 and TRBJ1-6; D gene ambiguous. The CDR3 contains 14 residues. V was pared by 4 bases and J by 7 bases, with 11 bases between. CDR1 is MRHNA and CDR2 is SNTAGT in the germline V gene. The CDR3: CASSVSGENSPLHF. Written as DNA, the CDR3 is TGTGCCAGCAGTGTGTCTGGGGAGAATTCACCCCTCCACTTT.

The sample holds one count of this clone. The genes are TRBV28 and TRBJ1-2; D unclear. The V gene lost 4 bases and the J gene lost 2 bases, with 14 bases spanning the gap. This CDR3 comprises 15 residues. Germline loops: CDR1 MDHEN, CDR2 SYDVKM. CDR3 DNA: TGTGCCAGCAGTTCTCCAGTGACATACAACTATGGCTACACCTTC. Its protein product is CASSSPVTYNYGYTF.

The chain links TRBV18 to TRBJ2-2, with D possibly TRBD2 on 6 matching bases. The CDR3 sequence is 15 residues long. CDR1 is KGHSH and CDR2 is LQKENI in the germline V gene. Trimming cost V 2 bases and J 3 bases, with 10 bases left between them. CDR3 in amino acids: CASSPAGSHTGELFF. The CDR3 DNA sequence: TGTGCCAGCTCACCAGCGGGGTCGCACACCGGGGAGCTGTTTTTT.

This rearrangement joins TRBV5-1 to TRBJ2-2; maybe TRBD2 (6 bases). The CDR3 sequence is 14 residues long. From germline, CDR1 is SGHRS and CDR2 YFSETQ. Trimming took 4 bases from V and 7 from J, leaving 14 bases between them. The DNA of the CDR3 is TGCGCCAGCAGCCCCCCTCGGGGGAACGGGGAGCTGTTTTTT. Its translation is CASSPPRGNGELFF.

CDR3 amino acids: CASSLAQSGNEQYF. For the CDR3, the DNA is TGTGCCAGCAGCTTAGCGCAGTCAGGGAACGAGCAGTACTTC. The chain is built from TRBV7-2 and TRBJ2-7; possible D gene TRBD1, 5 bases. The CDR3 runs 14 residues. Germline V CDR1 and CDR2: SGHTA, FQGNSA. The V and J ends lost 0 bases and 5 bases respectively, with 11 bases between them.

This chain joins TRBV27 and TRBJ2-1; 7 positions agree with TRBD1. Losses at the gene ends were 3 bases for V and 4 bases for J; bases not matched to a gene: 9. Germline CDR1 reads MNHEY; CDR2 reads SMNVEV (reference sequence). This CDR3 region has 16 residues. The CDR3 DNA reads TGTGCCAGCAGTTTGTGGGGACAGCATTTTTACAATGAGCAGTTCTTC. Amino acid sequence: CASSLWGQHFYNEQFF.

The V call is TRBV9, the J call TRBJ2-3, with 11 bases matching TRBD2. CDR3 length equals 16 residues. V lost 3 bases to trimming and J lost 4 bases; unmatched junction nucleotides: 7. Germline V CDR1 and CDR2: SGDLS, YYNGEE. The CDR3 loop is CASSEYSGRAPDTQYF. CDR3 coding DNA: TGTGCCAGCAGCGAATATAGCGGGAGGGCCCCAGATACGCAGTATTTT.

The CDR3 loop reads CASSVLGTGGESYGYTF. The DNA for the CDR3 is TGCGCCAGCAGCGTCCTCGGGACAGGGGGGGAGAGCTATGGCTACACCTTC. V gene TRBV5-1 combines with J gene TRBJ1-2, with TRBD1 matching 11 bases. After removal of 4 bases from V and 4 bases from J, the junction contained 12 bases not matched to a gene. The CDR3 loop spans 17 amino acids. Germline CDR1 reads SGHRS; CDR2 reads YFSETQ.

The rearrangement links TRBV6-6 to TRBJ1-5, with 8 bases lining up with TRBD1. Trimming removed 2 bases from V and 5 bases from J; junction bases left unmatched: 5. This CDR3 comprises 15 residues. Looked up from germline, CDR1 is MNHNY and CDR2 is SVGAGI (reference sequence). Here the CDR3 reads CASSYPTGGDQPQHF. CDR3 nucleotides: TGTGCCAGCAGTTACCCTACAGGGGGTGATCAGCCCCAGCATTTT.

This clone was observed a single time. The chain joins TRBV28 to TRBJ2-5; 8 bases align to TRBD2. V shed 7 bases, J shed 6 bases, and the junction held 13 bases outside the gene matches. This CDR3 spans 15 amino acids. Germline CDR1 and CDR2: MDHEN and SYDVKM. The CDR3 reads CASTERREVGKTQYF. In DNA, the CDR3 is TGTGCCAGCACCGAGAGGCGGGAGGTTGGAAAGACCCAGTACTTC.